The 10 T cell receptor beta chains listed next were all sequenced from one sample in a study of identical twins. TCRdb fed the 5' RACE reads into MiXCR, producing one record per CDR3 protein. The top ten hold approximately 0.9% of the sample, which has roughly 470,000 distinct CDR3 sequences, approximately 15% seen once. Another study also made use of these data, one on yellow fever vaccine responses in identical twins.

The specimen sequenced was CD4+ T cells sorted from blood. The source is a woman aged 18-29 years in good health.

This clonotype appeared many times. The chain recombines TRBV12-3 or TRBV12-4 with TRBJ2-2, with a possible D match to TRBD1 (6 bases). This CDR3 region has 14 residues. V was cut by 6 bases and J by 4 bases, with 12 bases left in between. CDR3 region: CASRAGQSTGELFF. CDR3 nucleotide sequence: TGTGCCAGCAGAGCTGGACAGTCCACCGGGGAGCTGTTTTTT.

V is TRBV5-4 and J is TRBJ2-7; 8 bases agree with TRBD2. The CDR3 has 16 amino acids. The V segment lost 4 bases and the J segment 2 bases; nucleotides outside the gene matches: 11. The germline V gene encodes CDR1 SGHNT and CDR2 YYREEE (reference sequence). The CDR3 DNA follows: TGTGCCAGCAGCGCGGGAGGCGGAGCGGGGCCCTACGAGCAGTACTTC. This gives the protein CASSAGGGAGPYEQYF.

In its sample, this clonotype was seen many times. The rearrangement links TRBV12-3 or TRBV12-4 to TRBJ1-1; weak D call: TRBD1 (5 bases). This CDR3 is built from 11 residues. The ends were cut back, 6 bases at V and 7 bases at J, with 9 bases in the middle. Here the CDR3 DNA reads TGTGCCAGCAGCCGTAGGGGTGAAGCTTTCTTT. The encoded protein is CASSRRGEAFF.

This clonotype was found a few times. Here the CDR3 reads CSVERGRSTYNEQFF. CDR3 in DNA: TGCAGCGTTGAACGTGGGAGGAGCACCTACAATGAGCAGTTCTTC. The genes are TRBV29-1 and TRBJ2-1, with TRBD2 as a possible D gene (6 bases). Between the trimmed V and J ends, which lost 2 bases and 2 bases, there was a span of 13 bases. The CDR3 extends over 15 amino acids. Germline lookup yields CDR1 SQVTM and CDR2 ANQGSEA.

This clonotype was seen a few times. The CDR3 DNA is TGTGCCAGCAGTTTTAGAGGGACAGGGCTCCAAGAGACCCAGTACTTC. This translates into CASSFRGTGLQETQYF. The chain combines TRBV12-3 or TRBV12-4 with TRBJ2-5; 9 positions agree with TRBD1. This CDR3 spans 16 amino acids. V lost 3 bases, J lost 1 base, and 6 bases stayed unmatched.

The chain recombines TRBV2 with TRBJ2-3; the match to TRBD1 covers 7 bases. Germline-derived CDR1 and CDR2 are SNHLY and FYNNEI. J gave up 1 base and V 8 bases, and 15 bases lay outside the gene matches. The CDR3 has 17 amino acids. The CDR3 region has the DNA TGTGCCAGCCCTAGGGGGCAGGGGCTCTGGGGCACAGATACGCAGTATTTT. This gives the protein CASPRGQGLWGTDTQYF.

The chain couples TRBV6-2 or TRBV6-3 to TRBJ1-1; D not certain. The germline V gene has CDR1 MNHEY and CDR2 SVGEGT. The CDR3 runs to 13 residues. Trimming pared 6 bases from V and 3 bases from J, leaving 11 bases between. CDR3 residues: CASRLDEDTEAFF. For the CDR3, the DNA is TGTGCCAGCAGACTGGACGAGGACACTGAAGCTTTCTTT.

This clonotype was picked up a small number of times. CDR3 sequence reads: CSAEGGRRTDTQYF. The CDR3 bases are TGCAGTGCTGAGGGAGGGAGGCGCACAGATACGCAGTATTTT. The chain employs TRBV20-1 and TRBJ2-3, with TRBD2 matching 7 bases. V was clipped by 5 bases and J by 1 base; unmatched bases: 6. CDR3 size: 14 residues. CDR1 and CDR2 from the germline V gene are DFQATT and SNEGSKA (reference sequence).

The sample holds a few counts of this clonotype. The genes are TRBV7-9 and TRBJ2-5, with TRBD2 matching 10 bases. The germline V gene encodes CDR1 SEHNR and CDR2 FQNEAQ (reference sequence). Germline trimming cut 4 bases from V and 1 base from J; bases unmatched to any gene: 3. The CDR3 extends over 15 amino acids. The CDR3 DNA follows: TGTGCCAGCAGCTACTGGACTAGCGGCCAAGAGACCCAGTACTTC. Amino acids: CASSYWTSGQETQYF.

In its sample, this clonotype was seen many times. The chain has TRBV24-1 and TRBJ2-7; D may be TRBD2 (5 bases). CDR3 length equals 11 residues. Germline V lookup: CDR1 KGHDR, CDR2 SFDVKD. The V and J ends lost 9 bases and 13 bases respectively, with 18 bases between them. In nucleotides, the CDR3 is TGTGCCACCGGGTCAAGCGGAAAAATCTACTTC. It specifies CATGSSGKIYF.